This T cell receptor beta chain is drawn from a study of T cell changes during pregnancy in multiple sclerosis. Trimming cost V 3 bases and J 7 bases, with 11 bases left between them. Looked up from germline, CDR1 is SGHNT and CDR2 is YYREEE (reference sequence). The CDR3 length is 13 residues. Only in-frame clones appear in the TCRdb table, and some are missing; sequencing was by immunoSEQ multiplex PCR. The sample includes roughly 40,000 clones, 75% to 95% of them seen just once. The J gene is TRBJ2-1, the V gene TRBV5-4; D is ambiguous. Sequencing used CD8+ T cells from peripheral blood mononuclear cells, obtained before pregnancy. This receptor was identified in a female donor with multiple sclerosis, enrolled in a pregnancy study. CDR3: CASSSERFNEQFF. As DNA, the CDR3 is TGTGCCAGCAGCTCGGAGCGTTTTAATGAGCAGTTCTTC.